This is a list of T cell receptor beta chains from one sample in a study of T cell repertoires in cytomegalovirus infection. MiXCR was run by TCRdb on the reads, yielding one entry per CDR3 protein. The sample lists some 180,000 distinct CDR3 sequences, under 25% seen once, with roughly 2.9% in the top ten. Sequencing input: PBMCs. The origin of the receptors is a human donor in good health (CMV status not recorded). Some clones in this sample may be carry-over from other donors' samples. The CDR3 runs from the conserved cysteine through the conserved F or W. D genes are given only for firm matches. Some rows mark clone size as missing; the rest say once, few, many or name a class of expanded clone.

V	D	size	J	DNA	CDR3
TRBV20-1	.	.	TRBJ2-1	TGCAGTGCTAGTCTACGGACGGCGGGGTTCTACAATGAGCAGTTCTTC	CSASLRTAGFYNEQFF
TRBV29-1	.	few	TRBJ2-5	TGCAGCGTTGAACGACTAGGAGAGACCCAGTACTTC	CSVERLGETQYF
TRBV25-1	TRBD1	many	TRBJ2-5	TGTGCCAGCAGTGACGGGACAGCCGAGCGGGAGACCCAGTACTTC	CASSDGTAERETQYF
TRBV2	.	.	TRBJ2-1	TGTGCCAGCAGTGAAAACAGGGTTTACAATGAGCAGTTCTTC	CASSENRVYNEQFF
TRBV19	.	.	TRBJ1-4	TGTGCCAGTAGTAACCGATTGACAGGAGGAAATGAAAAACTGTTTTTT	CASSNRLTGGNEKLFF
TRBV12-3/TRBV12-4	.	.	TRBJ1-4	TGTGCCAGCAGTTTGCAGGGTCGGCGGGAAAAACTGTTTTTT	CASSLQGRREKLFF
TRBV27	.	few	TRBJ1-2	TGTGCCAGCAGTTTAAGCTGGGGGCTAGGCTATGGCTACACCTTC	CASSLSWGLGYGYTF
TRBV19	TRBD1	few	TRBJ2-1	TGTGCCAGTAGTATGCCACGGACAGGGGACAATGAGCAGTTCTTC	CASSMPRTGDNEQFF
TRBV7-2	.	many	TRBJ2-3	TGTGCCAGCAGCTTAAATAGTTTGGGGGATACGCAGTATTTT	CASSLNSLGDTQYF
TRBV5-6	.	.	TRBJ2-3	TGTGCCAGCAGCTTTAATGATCGTGCGGCGGATACGCAGTATTTT	CASSFNDRAADTQYF
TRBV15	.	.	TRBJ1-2	TGTGCCACCAGCATATTACAGGGAGATGGCTACACCTTC	CATSILQGDGYTF
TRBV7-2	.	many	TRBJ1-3	TGTGCCAGCAGCGATAAACAATTCAACAGGGACCCTAAAGGAGACACCATATATTTT	CASSDKQFNRDPKGDTIYF
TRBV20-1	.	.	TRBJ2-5	TGCAGTGCTAGAAGTGGGAGTCAGACCCAGTACTTC	CSARSGSQTQYF
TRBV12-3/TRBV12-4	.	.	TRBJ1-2	TGTGCCAGCAGTTTCAAGTCCTATGGCTACACCTTC	CASSFKSYGYTF
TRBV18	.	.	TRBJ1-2	TGTGCCAGCTCAGCCCAAGGCTACACCTTC	CASSAQGYTF
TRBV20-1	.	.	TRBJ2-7	TGCAGTGCTAGCCCGGATAACTACGAGCAGTACTTC	CSASPDNYEQYF